This T cell receptor beta chain derives from a study of T cell responses to AZD1222 COVID-19 vaccine. General study points: Spike was spanned by vaccine-associated CD4 TCRs, which were dominant at 160-218 and 743-854. With two AZD1222 doses given, Spike-specific TCR breadth and depth both rose. Possibly, clonal diversity was underestimated; donors were largely white British and included more females.

Comments on this clone: The target antigen is unknown.

Only in-frame clones appear in the TCRdb table, and some are missing; sequencing was by immunoSEQ multiplex PCR. The sample holds fewer than 120,000 clones, 87% seen once. The clonotype was recovered from an adult in good health. The specimen was peripheral blood, collected on day 0 of AZD1222 vaccination.

The CDR3 DNA sequence: TGTGCCAGCAGCCCCGGGGGAGGGGATGAAAAACTGTTTTTT. Translating it yields CASSPGGGDEKLFF. The gene calls are TRBV7-3 and TRBJ1-4; D possibly corresponds to TRBD1 (5 bases). The germline CDR1 and CDR2 sequences are SGHTA and FQGTGA. This CDR3 has 14 residues. V gave up 5 bases and J gave up 6 bases, with 13 bases separating them.